This TCR beta chain was sequenced for a study of siplizumab effects on memory and regulatory T cells (dated by TCRdb to the late 2010s). Concerning the study at large: The study examined how the anti-CD2 antibody siplizumab affects alloreactive T-cell subsets in allogeneic mixed lymphocyte reactions built from human PBMCs. Beyond this particular receptor, the publication reports: For roughly 75-97% of proliferating CD4+ or CD8+ clones, no naive or memory phenotype could be assigned. The cumulative frequency of alloreactive sequences traceable to unstimulated CD4+ memory T cells was significantly reduced by siplizumab. Of the alloreactive CD4+ clones that could be mapped, the Treg-derived share averaged about 67% with siplizumab compared with around 27% in control reactions. Unstimulated naive T cells appeared to be more diverse than memory T cells, and naive cells seemed to make a substantial contribution to the alloresponse. Because sequences below about 10^-5 frequency were poorly captured, only a minor fraction of alloreactive clones could be mapped to unstimulated subsets. No functional confirmation was obtained for the suppressive function of proliferating Tregs from siplizumab cultures.

As to this clone: What antigen it recognizes has not been identified. Per-nucleotide qualities are absent, and no much larger clonotype sits a single base away.

Sorted unstimulated T cells, along with proliferating T cells recovered from mixed lymphocyte reactions, underwent TCRbeta CDR3 sequencing. Fresh whole blood from ten to eleven HLA-typed healthy donors served as the source for isolating PBMCs. Unmatched junction bases come to 6, with V trimmed by 5 bases and J by 1 base. As encoded in the germline V gene, CDR1 is SGDLS while CDR2 is YYNGEE. The CDR3, from cysteine to phenylalanine, totals 16 residues. Solely the CDR3 DNA is kept, with 48 bases framed from the first base. The receptor library was made with the immunoSEQ multiplex PCR assay. Each sample had around 100,000 TCR templates assayed by the deep sequencing platform. Genomic DNA extracted from sorted T cells was the material used for TCRbeta CDR3 sequencing. In the original analysis: The R programming language was used for the clonal analysis of the TCRbeta CDR3 data. Comparing unstimulated samples against CFSE-low samples taken after the reaction was how alloreactive CD4+ and CD8+ clones were defined. Regulatory or non-regulatory origin of alloreactive CD4+ clones was assigned by matching sequences to the sorted unstimulated Treg and non-Treg repertoires. The table comes from immuneACCESS by way of TCRdb, which keeps in-frame sequences with V and J called. Part of the clones is missing from these tables; in studies checked, under half for an unresolved V gene and the rest for unknown reasons. That table is the source of V, J and clone size, and D and trimming were worked out from the DNA. The sample contains 90,000 to 95,000 clones, 80% to 95% of them found a single time. The top ten clonotypes cover 6.5% of the sample.

This TCR was sampled from a human donor in good health. In this chain, TRBV9 is recombined with TRBJ2-2; 9 nucleotides in the junction match TRBD2. The sample was CD8+ T cells sorted from blood. The sequence in DNA is TGTGCCAGCAGTACTAGCGGGTCCATGAACACCGGGGAGCTGTTTTTT. Its translation reads: CASSTSGSMNTGELFF.